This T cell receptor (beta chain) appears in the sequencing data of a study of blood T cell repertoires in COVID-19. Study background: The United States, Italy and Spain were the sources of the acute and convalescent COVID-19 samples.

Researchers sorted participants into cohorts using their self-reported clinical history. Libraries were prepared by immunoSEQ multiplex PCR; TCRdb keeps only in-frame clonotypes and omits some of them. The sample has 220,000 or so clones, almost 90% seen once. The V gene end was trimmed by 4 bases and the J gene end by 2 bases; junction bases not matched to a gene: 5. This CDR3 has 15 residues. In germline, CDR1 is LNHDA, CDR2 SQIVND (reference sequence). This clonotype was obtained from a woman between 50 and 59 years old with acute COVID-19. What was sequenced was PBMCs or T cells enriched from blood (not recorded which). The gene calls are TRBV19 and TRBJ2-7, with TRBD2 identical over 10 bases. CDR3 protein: CASSTRAGGPYEQYF. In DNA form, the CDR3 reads TGTGCCAGTAGTACCCGAGCGGGAGGGCCCTACGAGCAGTACTTC.